This T cell receptor (beta chain) was recorded in a study of CD8 T cells in ankylosing spondylitis. General study results and limits: Ankylosing spondylitis blood appeared to carry a characteristic TCR beta motif of roughly eight highly homologous variants. Past studies reported some motif variants in reactive arthritis synovial fluid and blood.

The CDR3 runs 16 residues. Germline CDR1 reads SGDLS; CDR2 reads YYNGEE. Trimming left V 6 bases short and J 1 base short, with 19 bases between. A quantitative 5'-RACE method, one with molecular barcodes, was used to make TCR beta libraries. TCRdb redid the calling of the 5' RACE reads with MiXCR, one entry per CDR3 protein. In the table there are around 770,000 distinct CDR3 sequences, roughly 10% of which are singletons. In its sample, this clonotype was seen a few times. Its antigen is unidentified. The receptor comes from a male donor with ankylosing spondylitis. The specimen was blood, either unsorted or a sorted T cell fraction (not recorded which). The chain combines TRBV9 with TRBJ1-2; D is possibly TRBD1 (5 bases). CDR3 protein: CASNSLGRGLNYGYTF. CDR3 coding DNA: TGTGCCAGCAACTCCCTCGGTCGGGGCCTTAACTATGGCTACACCTTC.